The clone carrying this T cell receptor (beta chain) was seen more than once but under ten times. Its antigen remains unknown. This sample was included in a study of CD8 T cells in ankylosing spondylitis. Study observations and caveats: What appeared characteristic of ankylosing spondylitis blood was a TCR beta motif of 7 or 8 highly homologous variants.

Germline-derived CDR1 and CDR2 are LGHNA and YNFKEQ. V lost 3 bases, J lost 0 bases, and 9 bases stayed unmatched. The CDR3 runs to 18 residues. In TCRdb, the 5' RACE reads were re-called with MiXCR into one record per CDR3 protein. The sample yields 500,000 or so distinct CDR3 sequences, 5.3% seen once. This sequence joins TRBV4-2 and TRBJ2-3, with 10 bases aligning to TRBD2. Sequenced: blood, either unsorted or a sorted T cell fraction (not recorded which). This sequence was found in a male donor with ankylosing spondylitis. Here the CDR3 DNA reads TGTGCCAGCAGCCAGGGCCCGGTGACTAGCGGGAGCACAGATACGCAGTATTTT. Translation gives CASSQGPVTSGSTDTQYF.